This TCR beta chain originates from a study of T cell responses to AZD1222 COVID-19 vaccine. The CDR3 has 14 residues. CDR1 SGHTA and CDR2 FQGNSA come from the germline V gene. V gave up 1 base and J gave up 1 base, with 7 bases separating them. Turning to this clone: Its specificity is unknown.

Method: immunoSEQ multiplex PCR; TCRdb's copy keeps in-frame clones and lacks some. The sample holds some 150,000 clones, about 88% seen once. Study conclusions and caveats: Following two doses of AZD1222, Spike-specific TCR breadth and depth rose.

This TCR came from an adult who had recovered from COVID-19. The genes are TRBV7-2 and TRBJ1-2; D gene uncertain. The specimen was peripheral blood, collected after recovery from COVID-19. The CDR3 loop reads CASSLGHSNYGYTF. CDR3 nucleotide sequence: TGTGCCAGCAGCTTAGGACACAGTAACTATGGCTACACCTTC.